This passage covers 25 T cell receptor beta chains from one sample sequenced in a study of blood T cell repertoires in COVID-19. Using immunoSEQ multiplex PCR, the repertoire was profiled, and TCRdb retains in-frame clones only, with some absent. Found here are about 180,000 clones, approximately 85% of them singletons; the top ten hold 6.2%. The source material was PBMCs or T cells enriched from blood (not recorded which). These receptors originate from a man aged 35-49 years who had recovered from COVID-19.

V is TRBV28 and J is TRBJ1-4; a weak D match, TRBD1 (6 bases). V was shortened by 4 bases and J by 0 bases, with 15 bases between the two germline ends. This CDR3 has 17 residues. CDR1 MDHEN and CDR2 SYDVKM come from the germline V gene. The CDR3 loop is CASSSPGEGATNEKLFF. CDR3 in DNA: TGTGCCAGCAGTTCCCCAGGGGAGGGAGCAACTAATGAAAAACTGTTTTTT.

The rearrangement joins TRBV5-1 to TRBJ1-2, with 8 bases that match TRBD1. Germline loops: CDR1 SGHRS, CDR2 YFSETQ. The CDR3 runs to 14 residues. With V trimmed by 4 bases and J by 1 base, 3 bases remained unmatched. This chain's CDR3 is CASSPGQVNYGYTF. The CDR3 DNA is TGCGCCAGCAGCCCGGGACAGGTTAACTATGGCTACACCTTC. Filled out from reference TRBV5-1 and TRBJ1-2, the complete variable domain reads KAGVTQTPRYLIKTRGQQVTLSCSPISGHRSVSWYQQTPGQGLQFLFEYFSETQRNKGNFPGRFSGRQFSNSRSEMNVSTLELGDSALYLCASSPGQVNYGYTFGSGTRLTVV.

The CDR3 spells CASSYRDSQNSPLHF. CDR3 DNA sequence: TGTGCCAGCAGTTATCGGGACAGCCAAAATTCACCCCTCCACTTT. The J gene is TRBJ1-6, the V gene TRBV27; 7 bases are a match to TRBD1. With V trimmed by 4 bases and J by 7 bases, 7 bases remained unmatched. This CDR3 spans 15 amino acids. Germline CDR1 is MNHEY and CDR2 is SMNVEV (reference sequence).

The chain links TRBV3-1 (or the pseudogene TRBV3-2) to TRBJ1-5; D possibly corresponds to TRBD1 (5 bases). Germline V gene lookup returns CDR1 LGHDT and CDR2 YNNKEL (reference sequence). CDR3 length: 13 residues. V shed 4 bases and J shed 8 bases, with 12 bases lying between them. The CDR3 sequence: CASSRQGYEPQHF. The DNA for the CDR3 is TGTGCCAGCAGCCGGCAGGGATATGAGCCCCAGCATTTT.

This chain joins TRBV27 and TRBJ1-6, with D unclear. The V end was cut by 0 bases, the J end by 10 bases, with 7 bases between. CDR3 length: 13 amino acids. Germline assignment: CDR1 MNHEY and CDR2 SMNVEV (reference sequence). CDR3 sequence: CASSLSSRSPLHF. The CDR3 region has the DNA TGTGCCAGCAGTTTATCATCGAGATCACCCCTCCACTTT.

The chain has TRBV7-2 and TRBJ2-7; D perhaps matches TRBD2 (6 bases). With 6 bases removed from V and 2 bases from J, the gap between germline ends came to 17 bases. The CDR3 is made up of 15 amino acids. From germline, CDR1 is SGHTA and CDR2 FQGNSA. The CDR3 DNA is TGTGCCAGCAGTTGGTCCGGGACTGGCCCCTACGAGCAGTACTTC. Amino acid sequence: CASSWSGTGPYEQYF.

The chain combines TRBV9 with TRBJ1-2; 7 nucleotides agree with TRBD1. The CDR3 is 15 residues long. V trimming: 4 bases; J trimming: 6 bases; junction bases outside the gene matches: 12. The V gene's germline CDR1 is SGDLS and CDR2 YYNGEE. CDR3 DNA: TGTGCCAGCAGCCCCACGACAGGGAGTTGGAATGGCTACACCTTC. Translation gives CASSPTTGSWNGYTF.

This clone appeared a single time. The J gene is TRBJ1-1, the V gene TRBV6-5; tentative D call: TRBD1 (6 bases). Germline CDR1 is MNHEY and CDR2 is SVGAGI. This CDR3 has 15 residues. The V gene lost 4 bases and the J gene lost 1 base, with 13 bases spanning the gap. CDR3 in DNA: TGTGCCAGCAGTTTGGGAGACAGGCGGAACACTGAAGCTTTCTTT. Protein: CASSLGDRRNTEAFF.

The chain couples TRBV28 to TRBJ1-1; TRBD1 might be the D (6 bases). This CDR3 region has 14 residues. Trimming cost V 4 bases and J 5 bases, with 14 bases left between them. Germline CDR1 MDHEN, CDR2 SYDVKM. The CDR3 nucleotides read TGTGCCAGCAGTTGGGGGGGCCTCAGAACTGAAGCTTTCTTT. It translates to CASSWGGLRTEAFF.

J is TRBJ2-2 and V is TRBV14; D is perhaps TRBD2 (6 bases). This CDR3 has 14 amino acids. Per germline, CDR1 SGHDN and CDR2 FVKESK. Trimming shortened V by 4 bases and J by 8 bases, and 14 bases separated the two germline ends. The CDR3 region is CASSRGLLTGELFF. As DNA, the CDR3 is TGTGCCAGCAGCCGGGGACTTCTAACAGGGGAGCTGTTTTTT.

The chain recombines TRBV7-9 with TRBJ2-3, with TRBD2 matching over 11 bases. The V gene's germline CDR1 is SEHNR and CDR2 FQNEAQ (reference sequence). There are 16 residues in the CDR3. Trimming removed 5 bases from V and 0 bases from J; junction bases left unmatched: 4. CDR3 sequence: CASSTRLAGSTDTQYF. For the CDR3, the DNA is TGTGCCAGCAGCACCCGACTAGCGGGGAGCACAGATACGCAGTATTTT.

The J gene is TRBJ2-5, the V gene TRBV6-5; no definite D call. The V end lost 0 bases, the J end lost 3 bases, and 14 bases lay between the germline ends. Per the germline V gene, CDR1 is MNHEY and CDR2 is SVGAGI. This CDR3 has 16 residues. CDR3 region: CASSYSTARAKETQYF. The CDR3, as DNA: TGTGCCAGCAGTTACTCGACGGCTAGAGCTAAAGAGACCCAGTACTTC.

In this sample, this clone turned up once. The chain recombines TRBV25-1 with TRBJ1-4, with a weak D call TRBD1 (5 bases). In germline, CDR1 is MGHDK, CDR2 SYGVNS. V was clipped by 3 bases and J by 0 bases, with 11 bases between them. The CDR3 is made up of 16 amino acids. The CDR3 sequence is CASSESRGATNEKLFF. CDR3 nucleotides: TGTGCCAGCAGTGAGAGTCGGGGGGCAACTAATGAAAAACTGTTTTTT.

Only one count was recorded for this clone. The chain is built from TRBV7-9 and TRBJ2-6, with TRBD1 as a possible D gene (6 bases). Trimming took 4 bases from V and 0 from J, leaving 19 bases between them. CDR3 size: 19 residues. Per germline, CDR1 SEHNR and CDR2 FQNEAQ (reference sequence). The DNA of the CDR3 is TGTGCCAGCAGCTCCCCAACAGGGTCCCAAAACTCTGGGGCCAACGTCCTGACTTTC. It translates to CASSSPTGSQNSGANVLTF.

The V and J genes are TRBV12-3 or TRBV12-4 and TRBJ1-2; TRBD1 might be the D (6 bases). CDR3 length: 13 amino acids. With 6 bases removed from V and 8 bases from J, the gap between germline ends came to 16 bases. The CDR3: CASSPQGKQGYTF. The CDR3, as DNA: TGTGCCAGCAGCCCGCAGGGGAAACAAGGCTACACCTTC.

This chain connects TRBV30 to TRBJ1-3, with a tentative D call TRBD1 (5 bases). Germline values: CDR1 GTSNPN, CDR2 SVGIG (reference sequence). This CDR3 is built from 15 residues. Trimming shortened V by 2 bases and J by 3 bases, and 14 bases separated the two germline ends. In nucleotides, the CDR3 is TGTGCCTGGAGTACACCAGACAGACTTGGAAACACCATATATTTT. Amino acids: CAWSTPDRLGNTIYF.

The chain recombines TRBV11-3 with TRBJ1-6, with unresolved D. The CDR3 loop spans 14 amino acids. CDR1 is SGHNT and CDR2 is YENEEA in the germline V gene. The V end was cut by 6 bases, the J end by 8 bases, with 14 bases between. CDR3 nucleotides: TGTGCCAGCAGACGGGAATCCCCGGATTCACCCCTCCACTTT. Encoded protein: CASRRESPDSPLHF.

This sequence joins TRBV5-4 and TRBJ1-4; 8 nucleotides align to TRBD1. V shed 4 bases, J shed 4 bases, and the junction held 9 bases outside the gene matches. Germline V gene lookup returns CDR1 SGHNT and CDR2 YYREEE (reference sequence). The CDR3 has 16 amino acids. The CDR3: CASSATGAGSNEKLFF. The CDR3 nucleotides read TGTGCCAGCAGCGCGACAGGGGCCGGTAGTAATGAAAAACTGTTTTTT.

The CDR3 nucleotides are TGTGCCAGCAGCATAGAGGGCGGGAGGACCACCGGGGAGCTGTTTTTT. Its translation is CASSIEGGRTTGELFF. The rearrangement links TRBV7-6 to TRBJ2-2; 8 bases map to TRBD2. The V segment lost 5 bases and the J segment 4 bases; nucleotides outside the gene matches: 9. The CDR3 is 16 amino acids. Germline V CDR1 and CDR2: SGHVS, FNYEAQ.

The CDR3 protein is CAWRDPGRGGNTIYF. DNA for the CDR3: TGTGCCTGGAGAGATCCAGGGCGGGGTGGAAACACCATATATTTT. This sequence joins TRBV30 and TRBJ1-3, with D tentatively TRBD1 (5 bases). V gave up 3 bases and J gave up 3 bases, with 15 bases separating them. This CDR3 contains 15 residues. Germline loops: CDR1 GTSNPN, CDR2 SVGIG (reference sequence).

The chain is built from TRBV20-1 and TRBJ2-1; no reliable D call. Germline lookup yields CDR1 DFQATT and CDR2 SNEGSKA (reference sequence). The V and J ends lost 3 bases and 7 bases respectively, with 19 bases between them. The length of the CDR3 is 15 residues. The CDR3 spells CSASSSVVRMNEQFF. As DNA, the CDR3 is TGCAGTGCTAGTTCTTCGGTCGTCCGAATGAATGAGCAGTTCTTC.

The chain carries TRBV24-1 and TRBJ1-6; TRBD1 matches 8 bases. From germline, CDR1 is KGHDR and CDR2 SFDVKD. After removal of 2 bases from V and 4 bases from J, the junction contained 9 bases not matched to a gene. This CDR3 has 18 residues. CDR3 DNA sequence: TGTGCCACCAGTGATTGGATTACCGGGACAGGATATAATTCACCCCTCCACTTT. Protein: CATSDWITGTGYNSPLHF.

This clone appeared a single time. This sequence joins TRBV3-1 (or the pseudogene TRBV3-2) and TRBJ2-2; 7 bases match TRBD2. The length of the CDR3 is 16 residues. Germline assignment: CDR1 LGHDT and CDR2 YNNKEL (reference sequence). The J segment lost 5 bases and the V segment lost 2 bases, leaving 8 bases of the junction unmatched. CDR3 loop: CASSQYGGSGTGELFF. The CDR3 bases are TGTGCCAGCAGCCAATATGGCGGGAGTGGAACCGGGGAGCTGTTTTTT.

This chain joins TRBV2 and TRBJ2-3; 9 positions agree with TRBD2. Germline V gives CDR1 SNHLY, CDR2 FYNNEI. With 4 bases clipped from V and 3 bases from J, the junction kept 5 bases outside the gene matches. CDR3 length: 15 amino acids. CDR3 sequence reads: CASSGGRARTDTQYF. In nucleotides, the CDR3 is TGTGCCAGCAGTGGCGGGAGGGCCAGGACAGATACGCAGTATTTT. The full variable domain, with the rest looked up from reference TRBV2 and TRBJ2-3, is EPEVTQTPSHQVTQMGQEVILRCVPISNHLYFYWYRQILGQKVEFLVSFYNNEISEKSEIFDDQFSVERPDGSNFTLKIRSTKLEDSAMYFCASSGGRARTDTQYFGPGTRLTVL.

This chain uses TRBV28 with TRBJ1-2; D perhaps matches TRBD1 (6 bases). V was trimmed by 5 bases and J by 8 bases, leaving 15 bases between them. This CDR3 comprises 13 residues. Germline CDR1 and CDR2: MDHEN and SYDVKM. CDR3 nucleotide sequence: TGTGCCAGCAGTCCTGCGACAGGTGGGGGCTACACCTTC. This encodes CASSPATGGGYTF.